The entry below gives a single T cell receptor (beta chain) sequence along with its context. Its antigen is not known. This sample was included in a study of CD8+ T cells in alopecia areata. Study summary: Each of the treated patients was given oral tofacitinib, 5 to 10 mg twice daily, for moderate-to-severe alopecia areata.

Trimming removed 4 bases from V and 4 bases from J; junction bases left unmatched: 12. Looked up from germline, CDR1 is SGDLS and CDR2 is YYNGEE. This CDR3 spans 18 amino acids. Findings and limits, study-wide: It was lesional scalp, especially alopecia totalis/universalis, that showed higher clonality than normal scalp. Among patients, TCR sharing was less clear than in mice, a difference possibly due in part to HLA diversity in the patient population.

Extraction of RNA preceded its reverse transcription into cDNA, which served as the sequencing template. Some clones are missing from TCRdb's copy, which holds only in-frame ones; the method was immunoSEQ multiplex PCR. The profile shows 140,000 to 150,000 clones, around 47% of them singletons. The researchers isolated CD4+ and CD8+ T cells from PBMCs by sorting. The chain couples TRBV9 to TRBJ2-1, with 12 bases matching TRBD2. The sample comprised CD4+ T cells sorted from blood. This TCR derives from a human donor with alopecia areata. DNA of the CDR3: TGTGCCAGCAGCCCAAGGAGTCTGGGACTAGCGGGTTACAATGAGCAGTTCTTC. Translation gives CASSPRSLGLAGYNEQFF.